This TCR beta chain was sequenced in a study of T-cell memory formation after mild COVID-19. Study-level points and caveats: Memory cells collected pre-infection included some clones that later responded, suggesting cross-reactive memory joined.

As concerns this clonotype: The antigen is unknown.

Germline CDR1 and CDR2: DFQATT and SNEGSKA (reference sequence). This CDR3 region has 15 residues. V shed 3 bases and J 9 bases; nucleotides not matched to a gene: 11. Sample barcodes and UMIs were carried by the TCR alpha and TCR beta cDNA libraries that 5'RACE generated with constant-segment primers. TCRdb re-called the 5' RACE reads through MiXCR, storing one row per CDR3 protein. The sample contains approximately 60,000 distinct CDR3 sequences, about a tenth of which appear only once. Sequencing was done on a sample of PBMCs or a T cell subset sorted from them (not recorded which). The chain employs TRBV20-1 and TRBJ2-1; TRBD2 matches 10 bases. The source of this sequence is a young man who had mild COVID-19 (a few samples of this study predate the infection). Cell type and time point are not known. As DNA, the CDR3 is TGCAGTGCTAGTTCCCTAGCGGGGGCCTTCGTTGAGCAGTTCTTC. Protein sequence: CSASSLAGAFVEQFF.